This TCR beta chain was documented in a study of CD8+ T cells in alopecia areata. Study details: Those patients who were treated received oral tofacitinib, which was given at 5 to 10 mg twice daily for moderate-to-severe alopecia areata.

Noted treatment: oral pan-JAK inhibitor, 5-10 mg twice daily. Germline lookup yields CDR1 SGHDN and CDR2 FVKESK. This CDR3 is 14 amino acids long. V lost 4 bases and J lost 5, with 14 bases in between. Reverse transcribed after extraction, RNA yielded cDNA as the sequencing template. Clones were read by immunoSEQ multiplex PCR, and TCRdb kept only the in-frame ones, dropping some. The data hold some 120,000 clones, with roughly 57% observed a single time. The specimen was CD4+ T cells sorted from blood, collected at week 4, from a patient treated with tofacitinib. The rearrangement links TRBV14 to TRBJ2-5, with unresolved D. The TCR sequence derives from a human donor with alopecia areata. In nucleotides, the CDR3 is TGTGCCAGCAGCCGCGTAGGAGTTATGGAGACCCAGTACTTC. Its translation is CASSRVGVMETQYF.